Shown below are 18 T cell receptor beta chains from a single sample sequenced in a study of OX40 agonist ivuxolimab in advanced cancers. Using immunoSEQ multiplex PCR, the repertoire was profiled, and TCRdb retains in-frame clones only, with some absent. Altogether 70,000 to 95,000 clones are present, nearly 95% being singletons, with the ten largest covering about a fifth. The sample was CD4+ or CD8+ T cells sorted from blood, taken in a trial of the OX40 agonist ivuxolimab. The origin of the receptors is an adult with an advanced solid tumor such as melanoma, head and neck, liver or kidney cancer.

This chain links TRBV5-1 with TRBJ1-6; maybe TRBD1 (6 bases). The ends were cut back, 6 bases at V and 9 bases at J, with 13 bases in the middle. The CDR3 spans 13 residues. Per germline, CDR1 SGHRS and CDR2 YFSETQ. Here the CDR3 DNA reads TGCGCCAGCACCCGGGACACTCTTTCACCCCTCCACTTT. This gives the protein CASTRDTLSPLHF.

The rearrangement links TRBV5-6 to TRBJ2-1; D is perhaps TRBD2 (5 bases). The V gene lost 2 bases and the J gene lost 7 bases, with 22 bases spanning the gap. The CDR3 has 17 amino acids. The V gene's germline CDR1 is SGHDT and CDR2 YYEEEE. DNA of the CDR3: TGTGCCAGCAGCTTTGAGGAGCGGTCGACTGTGAGGAATGAGCAGTTCTTC. Protein sequence: CASSFEERSTVRNEQFF.

V and J are TRBV27 and TRBJ1-1, with 8 bases matching TRBD1. Unmatched junction bases numbered 6, after V lost 3 bases and J lost 3 bases. Germline loops: CDR1 MNHEY, CDR2 SMNVEV (reference sequence). CDR3 length: 15 amino acids. The CDR3 loop reads CASSLTGVVDTEAFF. CDR3 DNA: TGTGCCAGCAGTTTGACAGGGGTGGTTGACACTGAAGCTTTCTTT.

V is TRBV15 and J is TRBJ1-5; D gene uncertain. CDR1 is LNHNV, CDR2 YYDKDF, per germline (reference sequence). CDR3 length equals 12 residues. V lost 0 bases and J lost 13, with 10 bases in between. The CDR3, as DNA: TGTGCCACCAGCAGAGATCAGGCAGATCAGCATTTT. Translated: CATSRDQADQHF. Drawing the rest from reference TRBV15 and TRBJ1-5, the complete variable domain is DAMVIQNPRYQVTQFGKPVTLSCSQTLNHNVMYWYQQKSSQAPKLLFHYYDKDFNNEADTPDNFQSRRPNTSFCFLDIRSPGLGDTAMYLCATSRDQADQHFGDGTRLSIL.

The V and J genes are TRBV5-1 and TRBJ1-1, with D possibly being TRBD1 (6 bases). Looked up from germline, CDR1 is SGHRS and CDR2 is YFSETQ. V was pared by 4 bases and J by 8 bases, with 15 bases between. This CDR3 contains 13 residues. This CDR3 is CASSLIDRPEAFF. In DNA, the CDR3 is TGCGCCAGCAGCCTTATTGACAGGCCCGAAGCTTTCTTT.

The rearrangement uses TRBV27 and TRBJ1-4; tentatively, D is TRBD1 (5 bases). Trimming left V 2 bases short and J 8 bases short, with 12 bases between. Per germline, CDR1 MNHEY and CDR2 SMNVEV (reference sequence). The CDR3 runs 14 residues. The CDR3 nucleotides are TGTGCCAGCAGTTTAAGGGCAGGGTGGGAAAAACTGTTTTTT. It yields the protein CASSLRAGWEKLFF.

V and J are TRBV28 and TRBJ1-5; D perhaps matches TRBD1 (5 bases). The germline gives CDR1 MDHEN, CDR2 SYDVKM. The germline V and J ends were trimmed by 10 bases and 0 bases, with 28 bases remaining between them. The CDR3 spans 19 residues. Here the CDR3 reads CATGVGWGTGSSSNQPQHF. In DNA, the CDR3 is TGTGCCACCGGAGTGGGGTGGGGGACTGGGTCCTCTAGCAATCAGCCCCAGCATTTT.

The chain links TRBV19 to TRBJ2-3; 9 bases are shared with TRBD2. The length of the CDR3 is 17 residues. V shed 4 bases, J shed 2 bases, and the junction held 10 bases outside the gene matches. CDR1 LNHDA and CDR2 SQIVND come from the germline V gene (reference sequence). The DNA for the CDR3 is TGTGCCAGTAGTAGGCCTAGCGGGGAGGACCCCACAGATACGCAGTATTTT. This translates into CASSRPSGEDPTDTQYF.

The chain joins TRBV28 to TRBJ1-2, with D possibly being TRBD1 (5 bases). The CDR3 covers 16 residues. Germline CDR1 and CDR2: MDHEN and SYDVKM. With 3 bases removed from V and 1 base from J, the gap between germline ends came to 15 bases. The CDR3 DNA sequence: TGTGCCAGCAGTTTTGGGCCTTGGGGGGATAACTATGGCTACACCTTC. It yields the protein CASSFGPWGDNYGYTF.

The chain combines TRBV7-8 with TRBJ2-1; tentatively, D is TRBD2 (7 bases). Germline V gives CDR1 SGHVS, CDR2 FQNEAQ. V dropped 6 bases and J dropped 4 bases, with 16 bases sitting between them. The length of the CDR3 is 15 residues. CDR3 nucleotides: TGTGCCAGCAGTCCCACGGGGGGCAGGTACAATGAGCAGTTCTTC. Translated: CASSPTGGRYNEQFF.

This chain links TRBV28 with TRBJ1-6; TRBD1 might be the D (5 bases). The germline V gene has CDR1 MDHEN and CDR2 SYDVKM. The V and J ends lost 0 bases and 6 bases respectively, with 15 bases between them. CDR3 length: 17 amino acids. The CDR3 region is CASSLWGTTVANSPLHF. CDR3 coding DNA: TGTGCCAGCAGTTTATGGGGGACCACGGTGGCTAATTCACCCCTCCACTTT.

The chain combines TRBV27 with TRBJ2-7, with 9 bases matching TRBD1. With V trimmed by 6 bases and J by 4 bases, 16 bases remained unmatched. Germline V gene data show CDR1 as MNHEY and CDR2 as SMNVEV (reference sequence). The CDR3 contains 17 residues. CDR3 nucleotides: TGTGCCAGCAGAATGAGGACAGGGGCGACTTGGCCGTACGAGCAGTACTTC. This translates into CASRMRTGATWPYEQYF.

The rearrangement links TRBV5-1 to TRBJ2-6; D is undetermined. V lost 4 bases to trimming and J lost 1 base, with 6 bases between them. The CDR3 has 14 residues. Germline loops: CDR1 SGHRS, CDR2 YFSETQ. The CDR3 DNA reads TGCGCCAGCAGCCCCATGTCTGGGGCCAACGTCCTGACTTTC. Residues: CASSPMSGANVLTF. Looking up the rest from reference TRBV5-1 and TRBJ2-6 gives the full variable domain: KAGVTQTPRYLIKTRGQQVTLSCSPISGHRSVSWYQQTPGQGLQFLFEYFSETQRNKGNFPGRFSGRQFSNSRSEMNVSTLELGDSALYLCASSPMSGANVLTFGAGSRLTVL.

CDR3 amino acids: CSVALVGEQFF. The CDR3 bases are TGCAGCGTTGCCCTGGTCGGTGAGCAGTTCTTC. The chain uses TRBV29-1 and TRBJ2-1; D is ambiguous. The CDR3 sequence is 11 residues long. The germline gives CDR1 SQVTM, CDR2 ANQGSEA. Trimming left V 4 bases short and J 9 bases short, with 10 bases between.

The genes are TRBV13 and TRBJ2-5; 8 nucleotides match TRBD2. This CDR3 has 16 amino acids. With 2 bases clipped from V and 1 base from J, the junction kept 6 bases outside the gene matches. Germline-derived CDR1 and CDR2 are PRHDT and FYEKMQ (reference sequence). CDR3 loop: CASSLRASGLQETQYF. The CDR3 nucleotides read TGTGCCAGCAGCTTACGCGCTAGCGGGCTCCAAGAGACCCAGTACTTC.

The chain joins TRBV7-9 to TRBJ2-7; D gene ambiguous. Germline V gene data show CDR1 as SEHNR and CDR2 as FQNEAQ (reference sequence). The CDR3 totals 15 residues. Trimming cost V 0 bases and J 0 bases, with 9 bases left between them. Written as DNA, the CDR3 is TGTGCCAGCAGCTTAGCGGCCGGTTCCTCCTACGAGCAGTACTTC. Protein sequence: CASSLAAGSSYEQYF.

The V and J genes are TRBV4-3 and TRBJ2-7; the D is unclear. This CDR3 is 15 amino acids long. Germline V gene lookup returns CDR1 LGHNA and CDR2 YSLEER. V was shortened by 0 bases and J by 2 bases, with 11 bases between the two germline ends. CDR3 region: CASSQDPLTTYEQYF. In DNA, the CDR3 is TGCGCCAGCAGCCAAGATCCCCTCACAACCTACGAGCAGTACTTC.

V and J are TRBV5-6 and TRBJ2-5; 7 positions match TRBD2. CDR3 length: 15 residues. Germline values: CDR1 SGHDT, CDR2 YYEEEE. The V gene end was trimmed by 3 bases and the J gene end by 5 bases; junction bases not matched to a gene: 10. The CDR3 DNA reads TGTGCCAGCAGCTACACTAGCGCTAGGACGGAGACCCAGTACTTC. Translation: CASSYTSARTETQYF. Supplemented by reference TRBV5-6 and TRBJ2-5, the full variable domain reads DAGVTQSPTHLIKTRGQQVTLRCSPKSGHDTVSWYQQALGQGPQFIFQYYEEEERQRGNFPDRFSGHQFPNYSSELNVNALLLGDSALYLCASSYTSARTETQYFGPGTRLLVL.